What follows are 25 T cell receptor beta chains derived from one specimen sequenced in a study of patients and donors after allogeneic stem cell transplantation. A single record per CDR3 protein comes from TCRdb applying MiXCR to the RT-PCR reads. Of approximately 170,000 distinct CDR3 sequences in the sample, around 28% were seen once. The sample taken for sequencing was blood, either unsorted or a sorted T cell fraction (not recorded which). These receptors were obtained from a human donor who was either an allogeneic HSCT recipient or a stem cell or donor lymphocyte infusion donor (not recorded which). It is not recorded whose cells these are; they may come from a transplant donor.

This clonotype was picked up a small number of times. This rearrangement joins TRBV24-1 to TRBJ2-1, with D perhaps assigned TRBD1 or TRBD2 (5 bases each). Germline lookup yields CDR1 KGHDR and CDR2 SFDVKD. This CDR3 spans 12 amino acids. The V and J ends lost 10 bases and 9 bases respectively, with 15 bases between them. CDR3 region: CATGDQGPEQFF. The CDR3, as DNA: TGTGCCACAGGGGACCAGGGCCCTGAGCAGTTCTTC.

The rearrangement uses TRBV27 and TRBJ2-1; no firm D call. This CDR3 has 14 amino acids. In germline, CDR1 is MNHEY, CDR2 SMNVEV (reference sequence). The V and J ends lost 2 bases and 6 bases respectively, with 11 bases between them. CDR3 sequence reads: CASSLISASNEQFF. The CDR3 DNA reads TGTGCCAGCAGTTTAATCTCAGCGAGCAATGAGCAGTTCTTC.

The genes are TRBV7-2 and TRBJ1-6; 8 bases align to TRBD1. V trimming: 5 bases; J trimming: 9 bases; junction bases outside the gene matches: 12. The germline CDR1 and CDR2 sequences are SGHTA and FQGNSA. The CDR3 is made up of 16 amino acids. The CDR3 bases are TGTGCCAGCAGCCGAATTCTCCAGGGGGCAGGTTCACCCCTCCACTTT. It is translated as CASSRILQGAGSPLHF. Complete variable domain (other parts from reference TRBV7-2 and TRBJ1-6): GAGVSQSPSNKVTEKGKDVELRCDPISGHTALYWYRQSLGQGLEFLIYFQGNSAPDKSGLPSDRFSAERTGGSVSTLTIQRTQQEDSAVYLCASSRILQGAGSPLHFGNGTRLTVT.

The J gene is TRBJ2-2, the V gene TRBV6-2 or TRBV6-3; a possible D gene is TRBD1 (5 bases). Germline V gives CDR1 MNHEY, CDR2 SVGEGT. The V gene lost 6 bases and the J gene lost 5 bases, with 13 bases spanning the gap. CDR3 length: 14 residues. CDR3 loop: CASRVRQWTGELFF. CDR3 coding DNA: TGTGCCAGCAGAGTCCGACAGTGGACCGGGGAGCTGTTTTTT.

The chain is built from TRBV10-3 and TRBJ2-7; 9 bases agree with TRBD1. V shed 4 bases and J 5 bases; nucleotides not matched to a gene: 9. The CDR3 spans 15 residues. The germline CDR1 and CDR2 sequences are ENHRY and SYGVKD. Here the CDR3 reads CAISAGTGFIHEQYF. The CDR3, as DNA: TGTGCCATCAGTGCCGGGACAGGGTTTATCCACGAGCAGTACTTC.

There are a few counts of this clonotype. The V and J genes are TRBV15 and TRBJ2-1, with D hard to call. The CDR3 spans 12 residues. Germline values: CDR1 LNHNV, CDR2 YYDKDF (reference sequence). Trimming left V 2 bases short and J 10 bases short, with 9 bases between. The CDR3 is CATSRPSPEQFF. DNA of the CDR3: TGTGCCACCAGCAGACCCAGCCCCGAGCAGTTCTTC.

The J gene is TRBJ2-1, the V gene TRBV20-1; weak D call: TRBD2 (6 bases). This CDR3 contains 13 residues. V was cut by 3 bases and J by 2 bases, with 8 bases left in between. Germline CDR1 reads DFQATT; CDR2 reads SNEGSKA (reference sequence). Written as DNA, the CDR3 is TGCAGTGCTAGGGGGGGAACCTACAATGAGCAGTTCTTC. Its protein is CSARGGTYNEQFF.

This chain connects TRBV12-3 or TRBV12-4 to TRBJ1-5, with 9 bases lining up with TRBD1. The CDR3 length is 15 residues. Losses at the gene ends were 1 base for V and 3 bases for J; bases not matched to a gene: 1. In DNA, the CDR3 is TGTGCCAGCAGTTTAGGGACAGGGGCCAATCAGCCCCAGCATTTT. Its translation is CASSLGTGANQPQHF.

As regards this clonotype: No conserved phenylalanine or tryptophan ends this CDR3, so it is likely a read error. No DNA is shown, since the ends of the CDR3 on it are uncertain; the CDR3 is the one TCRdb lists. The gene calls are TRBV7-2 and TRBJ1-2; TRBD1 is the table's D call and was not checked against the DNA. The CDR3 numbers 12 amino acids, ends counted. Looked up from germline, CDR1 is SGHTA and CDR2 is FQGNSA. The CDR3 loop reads CASSRTGGATFV.

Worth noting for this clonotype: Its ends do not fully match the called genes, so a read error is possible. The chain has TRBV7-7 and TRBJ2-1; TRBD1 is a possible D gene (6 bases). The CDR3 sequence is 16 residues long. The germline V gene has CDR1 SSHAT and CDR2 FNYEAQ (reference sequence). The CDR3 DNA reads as TGTGCTAGCAGCTTATACGCAGGGGATGAACTCAATGAGCAGTTCTTC. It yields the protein CASSLYAGDELNEQFF. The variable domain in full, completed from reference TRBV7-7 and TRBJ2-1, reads GAGVSQSPRYKVTKRGQDVTLRCDPISSHATLYWYQQALGQGPEFLTYFNYEAQPDKSGLPSDRFSAERPEGSISTLTIQRTEQRDSAMYRCASSLYAGDELNEQFFGPGTRLTVL.

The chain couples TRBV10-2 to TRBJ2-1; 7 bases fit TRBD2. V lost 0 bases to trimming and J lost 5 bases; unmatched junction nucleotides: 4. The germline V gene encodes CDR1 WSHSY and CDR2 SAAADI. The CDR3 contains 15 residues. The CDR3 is CASSESASGNNEQFF. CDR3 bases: TGCGCCAGCAGTGAGTCGGCTAGCGGTAACAATGAGCAGTTCTTC.

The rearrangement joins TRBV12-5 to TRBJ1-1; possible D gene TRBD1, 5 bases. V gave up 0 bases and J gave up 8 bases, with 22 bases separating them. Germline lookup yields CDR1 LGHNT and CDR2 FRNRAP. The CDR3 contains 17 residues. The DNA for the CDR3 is TGTGCTAGTGGTTTGGTACGTGCTCGGACAATGCCTAAAGAAGCTTTCTTT. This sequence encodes CASGLVRARTMPKEAFF.

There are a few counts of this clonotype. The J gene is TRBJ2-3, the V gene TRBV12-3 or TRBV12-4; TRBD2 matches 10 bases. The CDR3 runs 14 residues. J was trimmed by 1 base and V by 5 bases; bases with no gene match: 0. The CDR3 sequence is CASSGLAGTDTQYF. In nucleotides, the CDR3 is TGTGCCAGCAGTGGACTAGCGGGCACAGATACGCAGTATTTT.

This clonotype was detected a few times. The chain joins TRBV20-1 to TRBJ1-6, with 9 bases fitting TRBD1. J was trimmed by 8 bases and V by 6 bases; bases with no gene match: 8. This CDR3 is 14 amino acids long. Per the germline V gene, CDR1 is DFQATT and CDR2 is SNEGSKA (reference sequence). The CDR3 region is CSATSGQGYSPLHF. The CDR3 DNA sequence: TGCAGTGCAACTTCGGGACAGGGATATTCACCCCTCCACTTT.

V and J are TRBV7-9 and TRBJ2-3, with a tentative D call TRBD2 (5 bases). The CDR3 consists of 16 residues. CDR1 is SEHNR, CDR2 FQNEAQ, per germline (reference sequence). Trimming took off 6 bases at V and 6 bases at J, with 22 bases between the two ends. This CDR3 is CASRAGVPSRWDTQYF. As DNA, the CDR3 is TGTGCCAGCAGGGCCGGGGTCCCTTCCAGGTGGGATACGCAGTATTTT. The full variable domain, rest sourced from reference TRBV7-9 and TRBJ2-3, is DTGVSQNPRHKITKRGQNVTFRCDPISEHNRLYWYRQTLGQGPEFLTYFQNEAQLEKSRLLSDRFSAERPKGSFSTLEIQRTEQGDSAMYLCASRAGVPSRWDTQYFGPGTRLTVL.

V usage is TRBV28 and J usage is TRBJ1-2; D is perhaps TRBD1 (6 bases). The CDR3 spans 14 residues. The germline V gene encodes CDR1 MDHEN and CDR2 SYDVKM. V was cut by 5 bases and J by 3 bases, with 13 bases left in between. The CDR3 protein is CASSLDQGYYGYTF. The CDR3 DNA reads TGTGCCAGCAGTCTAGACCAGGGGTACTATGGCTACACCTTC.

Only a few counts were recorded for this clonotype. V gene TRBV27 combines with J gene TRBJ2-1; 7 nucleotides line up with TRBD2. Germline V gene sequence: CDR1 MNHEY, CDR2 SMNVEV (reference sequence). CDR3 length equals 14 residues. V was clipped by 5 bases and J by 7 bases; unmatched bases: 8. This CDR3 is CASSPPWTSNEQFF. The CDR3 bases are TGTGCCAGCAGTCCACCCTGGACTAGTAATGAGCAGTTCTTC.

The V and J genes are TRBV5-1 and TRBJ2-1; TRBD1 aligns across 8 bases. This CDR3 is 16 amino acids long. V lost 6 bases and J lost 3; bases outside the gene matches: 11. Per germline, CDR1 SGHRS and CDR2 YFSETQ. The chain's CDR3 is CASISENRGCYNEQFF. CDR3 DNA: TGCGCCAGCATCTCTGAAAACAGGGGGTGCTACAATGAGCAGTTCTTC.

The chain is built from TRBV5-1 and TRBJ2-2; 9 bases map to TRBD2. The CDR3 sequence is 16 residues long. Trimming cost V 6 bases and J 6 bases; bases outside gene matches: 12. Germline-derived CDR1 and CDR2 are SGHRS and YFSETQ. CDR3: CASNVRVAGVPGELFF. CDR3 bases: TGCGCCAGCAATGTTCGGGTAGCGGGAGTTCCCGGGGAGCTGTTTTTT. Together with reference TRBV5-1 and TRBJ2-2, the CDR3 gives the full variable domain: KAGVTQTPRYLIKTRGQQVTLSCSPISGHRSVSWYQQTPGQGLQFLFEYFSETQRNKGNFPGRFSGRQFSNSRSEMNVSTLELGDSALYLCASNVRVAGVPGELFFGEGSRLTVL.

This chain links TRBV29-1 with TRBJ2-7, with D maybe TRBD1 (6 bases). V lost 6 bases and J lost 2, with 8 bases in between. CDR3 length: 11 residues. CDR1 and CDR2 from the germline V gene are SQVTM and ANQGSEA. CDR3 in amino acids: CSVQGTYEQYF. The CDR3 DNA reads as TGCAGCGTCCAGGGGACCTACGAGCAGTACTTC.

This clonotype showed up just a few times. CDR3: CASSARGYYGYTF. CDR3 DNA sequence: TGTGCCAGCTCGGCCAGGGGATACTATGGCTACACCTTC. This chain connects TRBV2 to TRBJ1-2, with D possibly being TRBD1 (6 bases). The CDR3 extends over 13 amino acids. Germline CDR1 reads SNHLY; CDR2 reads FYNNEI. The V and J ends lost 8 bases and 3 bases respectively, with 13 bases between them.

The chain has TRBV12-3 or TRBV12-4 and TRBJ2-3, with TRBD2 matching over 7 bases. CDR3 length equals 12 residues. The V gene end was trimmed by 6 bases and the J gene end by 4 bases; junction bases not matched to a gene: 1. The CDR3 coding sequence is TGTGCCAGCAGACGGGGGGCAGATACGCAGTATTTT. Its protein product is CASRRGADTQYF.

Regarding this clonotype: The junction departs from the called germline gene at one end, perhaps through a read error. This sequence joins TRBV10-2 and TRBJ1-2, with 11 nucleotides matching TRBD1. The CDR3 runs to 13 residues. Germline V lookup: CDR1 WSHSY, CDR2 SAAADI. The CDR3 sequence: CASSDSRRTGGYF. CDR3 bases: TGCGCCAGCAGTGACTCCCGAAGGACAGGGGGCTACTTC.

CDR3 in amino acids: CASSEERDGHEQFF. Here the CDR3 DNA reads TGTGCCAGCAGTGAAGAGCGGGATGGCCATGAGCAGTTCTTC. V and J are TRBV6-4 and TRBJ2-1; 7 bases align to TRBD2. The CDR3 loop spans 14 amino acids. After removal of 3 bases from V and 8 bases from J, the junction contained 7 bases not matched to a gene. Looked up from germline, CDR1 is MRHNA and CDR2 is SNTAGT.

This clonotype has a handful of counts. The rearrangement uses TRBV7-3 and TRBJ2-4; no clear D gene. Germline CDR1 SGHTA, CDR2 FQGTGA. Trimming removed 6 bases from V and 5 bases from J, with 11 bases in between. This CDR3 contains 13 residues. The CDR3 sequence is CASSIQNENIQYF. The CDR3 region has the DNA TGTGCCAGCAGTATCCAGAACGAAAACATTCAGTACTTC.